Detailed here is one T cell receptor (beta chain). The antigen remains undetermined. This sample stems from a study of a mutant IDH1 vaccine in newly diagnosed glioma. Study-wide background: Treated patients, averaging approximately 40 years, were around 62% male and roughly 40% female.

As for time point: week 23, last vaccination. Vaccinated patients received 300 ug of mutant IDH1 20-mer peptide per dose, with topical imiquimod. Donors harbored newly found WHO grade 3 or 4 IDH1-mutant, ATRX-lost astrocytomas. The method was immunoSEQ multiplex PCR; TCRdb's version includes in-frame clones alone and lacks a portion of them. The sample has about 38,000 clones, about four fifths seen once; the top ten hold approximately 5.1%. Germline values: CDR1 SGHAT, CDR2 FQNNGV. CDR3 size: 16 residues. Trimming at V came to 1 base and at J to 11 bases, leaving 12 bases not matched to a gene. V usage is TRBV11-2 and J usage is TRBJ2-1; 9 bases are shared with TRBD2. This specimen consisted of PBMCs, obtained from a glioma patient whose treatment included an IDH1 peptide vaccine. The origin of this receptor is a man aged 35 to 55 with glioma. CDR3 in DNA: TGTGCCAGCAGCTTAGGGGCCGGGACTAGCCCTTTAAAGCAGTTCTTC. This translates into CASSLGAGTSPLKQFF. The full variable domain, rest sourced from reference TRBV11-2 and TRBJ2-1, is EAGVAQSPRYKIIEKRQSVAFWCNPISGHATLYWYQQILGQGPKLLIQFQNNGVVDDSQLPKDRFSAERLKGVDSTLKIQPAKLEDSAVYLCASSLGAGTSPLKQFFGPGTRLTVL.